The entry below describes one T cell receptor (beta chain). Its antigen target is currently unknown. No base qualities exist here, and no much larger clone lies one base off it. There are 19 amino acids in the CDR3, from cysteine to phenylalanine inclusive. Left in the record is the CDR3 DNA by itself, 57 bases read in frame from the first base. Trimming takes 2 bases off V and 2 bases off J; junction bases not matched to a gene: 12. The germline V gene encodes CDR1 MDHEN and CDR2 SYDVKM. The protocol used for the library was the immunoSEQ multiplex PCR assay. The original methods were these. A statistical classification framework was built for diagnosing cytomegalovirus status from the catalog of TCR beta chain sequences. The source is immuneACCESS, and TCRdb retained only in-frame sequences with V and J called. Part of the clones is not carried over; for the studies checked, unresolved V genes explain less than half of this, and the remainder is unexplained. The V and J calls and clone size are taken from that table; D and trimming were inferred from the DNA. The sample table records more than 95,000 clones; around 90% of these occur just once. The ten largest make up 1.9% of the sample.

The data were taken from a study of cytomegalovirus exposure and HLA in healthy donors (dated by TCRdb to the late 2010s). With respect to the entire study: According to a later analysis, the roughly 120 validation repertoires were produced on the same platform as the roughly 700 repertoires of the first cohort. The study was designed to test whether signatures of past pathogen exposure could be identified by cataloging public T cell receptors. Along with the roughly 670-subject first cohort, a separate validation cohort of over a hundred different subjects was used. To predict cytomegalovirus infection status, the study combined high-throughput TCR immunosequencing, statistical association of individual TCRs with disease status, and machine learning.

Separate from the roughly 650-subject first cohort, the validation cohort of roughly 130 subjects was the group to which the donors belonged. What the study reported, not specific to this receptor: In vitro tests confirmed that a few of the cytomegalovirus-associated TCR beta chains recognize cytomegalovirus antigens. It was suggested by the authors that the approach could potentially be generalized to other disease states and immunological phenotypes. The classifier was reported to diagnose cytomegalovirus status with high specificity and sensitivity in both the original and validation cohorts. The validation cohort had no HLA typing available for a later analysis, so co-occurrence within that cohort was assessed over all 120 or so repertoires. Most TCR sequences were observed very rarely across donors, whereas some public TCRs were present in many individuals. In the study, about 150 TCR beta chains were listed as associated with cytomegalovirus. Subsequent analysis determined that TCRs grouped into clusters in the first cohort also showed a tendency toward co-occurrence across the approximately 120 validation repertoires, and approximately 94% of cluster scores exceeded 0.

The sequence was collected from a woman aged 18-35 years in good health and CMV-seronegative. The sample taken for sequencing was PBMCs. This sequence uses TRBV28 and TRBJ2-3, with 11 bases aligning to TRBD2. The CDR3 sequence is CASSLVRPGTSGATDTQYF. The DNA sequence is given as TGTGCCAGCAGTTTAGTTCGCCCCGGGACTAGCGGAGCCACAGATACGCAGTATTTT.